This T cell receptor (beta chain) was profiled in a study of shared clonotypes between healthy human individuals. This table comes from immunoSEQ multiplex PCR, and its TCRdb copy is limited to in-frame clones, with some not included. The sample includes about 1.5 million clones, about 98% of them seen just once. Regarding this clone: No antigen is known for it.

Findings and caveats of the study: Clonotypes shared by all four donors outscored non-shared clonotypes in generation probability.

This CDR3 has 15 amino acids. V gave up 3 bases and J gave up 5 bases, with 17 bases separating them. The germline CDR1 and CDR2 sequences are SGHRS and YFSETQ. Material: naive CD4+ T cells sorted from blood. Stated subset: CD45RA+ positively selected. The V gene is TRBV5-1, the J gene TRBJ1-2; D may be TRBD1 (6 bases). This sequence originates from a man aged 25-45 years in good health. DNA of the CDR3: TGCGCCAGCAGCTCCGGGACACCCAAGGGTTATGGCTACACCTTC. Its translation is CASSSGTPKGYGYTF.